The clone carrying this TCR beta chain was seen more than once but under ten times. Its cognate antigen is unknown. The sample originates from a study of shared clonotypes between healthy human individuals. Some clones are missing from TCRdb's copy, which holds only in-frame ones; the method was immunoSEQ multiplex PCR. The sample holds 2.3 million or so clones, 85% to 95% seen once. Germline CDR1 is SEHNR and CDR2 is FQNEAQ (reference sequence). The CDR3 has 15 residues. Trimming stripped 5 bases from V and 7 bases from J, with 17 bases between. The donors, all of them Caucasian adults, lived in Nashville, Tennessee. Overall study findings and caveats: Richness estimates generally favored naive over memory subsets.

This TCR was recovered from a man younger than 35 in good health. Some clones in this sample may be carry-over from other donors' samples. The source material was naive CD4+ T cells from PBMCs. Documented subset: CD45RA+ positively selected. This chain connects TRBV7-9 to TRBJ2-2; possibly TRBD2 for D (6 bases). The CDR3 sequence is CASSQPGLRGGELFF. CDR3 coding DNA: TGTGCCAGCAGCCAACCGGGACTGAGGGGCGGGGAGCTGTTTTTT.